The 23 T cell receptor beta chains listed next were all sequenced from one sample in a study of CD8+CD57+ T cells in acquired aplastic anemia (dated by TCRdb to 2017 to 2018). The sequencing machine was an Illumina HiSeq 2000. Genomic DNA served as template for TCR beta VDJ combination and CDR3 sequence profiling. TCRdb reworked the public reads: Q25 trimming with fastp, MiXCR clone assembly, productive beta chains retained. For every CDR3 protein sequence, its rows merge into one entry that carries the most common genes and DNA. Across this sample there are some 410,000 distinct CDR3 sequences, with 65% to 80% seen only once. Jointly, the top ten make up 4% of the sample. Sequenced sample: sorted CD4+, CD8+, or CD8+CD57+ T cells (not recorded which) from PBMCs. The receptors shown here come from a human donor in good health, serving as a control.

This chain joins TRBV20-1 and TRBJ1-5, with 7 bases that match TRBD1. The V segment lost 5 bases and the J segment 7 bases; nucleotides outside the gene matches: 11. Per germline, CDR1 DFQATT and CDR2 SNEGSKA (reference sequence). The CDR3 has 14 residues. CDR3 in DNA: TGCAGTGCTCCCGGGACAGCATACGAGCAGCCCCAGCATTTT. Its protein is CSAPGTAYEQPQHF.

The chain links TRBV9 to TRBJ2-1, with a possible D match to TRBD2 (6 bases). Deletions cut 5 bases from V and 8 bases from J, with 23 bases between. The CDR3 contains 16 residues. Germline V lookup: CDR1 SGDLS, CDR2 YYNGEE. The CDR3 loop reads CASSDTRGFGIHEQFF. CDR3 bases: TGTGCCAGCAGTGATACCCGGGGGTTTGGGATCCATGAGCAGTTCTTC.

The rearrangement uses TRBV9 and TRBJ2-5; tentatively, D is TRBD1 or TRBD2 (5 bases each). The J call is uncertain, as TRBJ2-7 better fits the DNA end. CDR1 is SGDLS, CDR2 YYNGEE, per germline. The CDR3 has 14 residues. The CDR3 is CASSVAEGFYEQYF. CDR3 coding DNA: TGTGCCAGCAGCGTAGCTGAGGGGTTCTACGAGCAGTACTTC.

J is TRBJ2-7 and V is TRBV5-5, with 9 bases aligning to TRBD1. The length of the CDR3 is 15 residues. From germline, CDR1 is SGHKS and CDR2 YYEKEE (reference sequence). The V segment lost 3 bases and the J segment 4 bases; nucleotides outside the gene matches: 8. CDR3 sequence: CASSWDRVKEYEQYF. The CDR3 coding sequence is TGTGCCAGCAGCTGGGACAGGGTAAAGGAGTACGAGCAGTACTTC.

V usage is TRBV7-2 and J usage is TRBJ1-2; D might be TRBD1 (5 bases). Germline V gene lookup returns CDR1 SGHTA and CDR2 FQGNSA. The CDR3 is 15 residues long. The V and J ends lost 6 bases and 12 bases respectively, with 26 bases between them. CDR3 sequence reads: CASRPSGLAGGEHTF. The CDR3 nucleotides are TGTGCCAGCAGACCATCGGGACTAGCGGGGGGGGAGCACACCTTC.

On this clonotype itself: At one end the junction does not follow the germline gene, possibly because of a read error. The CDR3 DNA sequence: TGTGCCAGCAGCTTACAGAGAGGGACAAAGAACACGGAAGCTTTCTTT. Translated, it gives CASSLQRGTKNTEAFF. The chain couples TRBV7-9 to TRBJ1-1; D perhaps matches TRBD1 (6 bases). Germline lookup yields CDR1 SEHNR and CDR2 FQNEAQ (reference sequence). This CDR3 has 16 amino acids.

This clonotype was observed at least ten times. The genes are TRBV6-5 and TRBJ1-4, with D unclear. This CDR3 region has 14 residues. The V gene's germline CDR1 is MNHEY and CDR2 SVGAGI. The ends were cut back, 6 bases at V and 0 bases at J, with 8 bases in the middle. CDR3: CASRPLTTNEKLFF. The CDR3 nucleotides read TGTGCCAGCAGGCCGTTGACAACTAATGAAAAACTGTTTTTT.

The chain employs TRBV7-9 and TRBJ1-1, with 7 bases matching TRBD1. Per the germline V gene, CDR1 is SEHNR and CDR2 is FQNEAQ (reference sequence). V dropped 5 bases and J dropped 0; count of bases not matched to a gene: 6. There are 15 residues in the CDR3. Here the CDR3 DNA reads TGTGCCAGCAGCACGGGACAGTCTATGAACACTGAAGCTTTCTTT. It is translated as CASSTGQSMNTEAFF.

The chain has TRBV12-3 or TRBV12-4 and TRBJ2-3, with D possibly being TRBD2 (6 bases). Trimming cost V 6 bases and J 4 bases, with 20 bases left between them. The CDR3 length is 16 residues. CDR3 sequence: CASRSIGGALSDTQYF. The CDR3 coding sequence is TGTGCCAGCAGGAGCATCGGGGGTGCCTTATCAGATACGCAGTATTTT.

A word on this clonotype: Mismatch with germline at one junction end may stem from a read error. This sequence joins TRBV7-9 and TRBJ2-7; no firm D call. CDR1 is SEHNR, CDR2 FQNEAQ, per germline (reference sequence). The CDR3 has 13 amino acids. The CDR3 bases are TGTGCCGGCAGCGTAGATCTCCAGTTCGCGCAGTACTTC. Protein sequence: CAGSVDLQFAQYF.

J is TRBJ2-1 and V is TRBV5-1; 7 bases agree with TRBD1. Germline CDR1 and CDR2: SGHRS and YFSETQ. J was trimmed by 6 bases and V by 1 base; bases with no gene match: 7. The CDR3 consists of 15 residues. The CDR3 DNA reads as TGCGCCAGCAGCTTGCAGACACAGGGGATCAATGAGCAGTTCTTC. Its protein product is CASSLQTQGINEQFF. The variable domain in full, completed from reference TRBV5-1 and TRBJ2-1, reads KAGVTQTPRYLIKTRGQQVTLSCSPISGHRSVSWYQQTPGQGLQFLFEYFSETQRNKGNFPGRFSGRQFSNSRSEMNVSTLELGDSALYLCASSLQTQGINEQFFGPGTRLTVL.

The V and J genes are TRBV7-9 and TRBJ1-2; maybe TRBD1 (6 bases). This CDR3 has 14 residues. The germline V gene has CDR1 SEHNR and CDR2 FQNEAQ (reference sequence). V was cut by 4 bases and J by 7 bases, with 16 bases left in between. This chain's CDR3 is CASSSAGQRSGYTF. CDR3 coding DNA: TGTGCCAGCAGCTCCGCCGGACAGAGAAGTGGCTACACCTTC.

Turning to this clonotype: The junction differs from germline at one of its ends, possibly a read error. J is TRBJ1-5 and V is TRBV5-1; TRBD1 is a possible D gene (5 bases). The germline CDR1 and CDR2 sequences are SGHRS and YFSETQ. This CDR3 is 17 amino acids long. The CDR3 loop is CASSLGGTHRLYQPQHF. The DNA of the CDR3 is TGTGCCAGCAGCTTAGGAGGGACCCATAGGTTATATCAGCCCCAGCATTTT.

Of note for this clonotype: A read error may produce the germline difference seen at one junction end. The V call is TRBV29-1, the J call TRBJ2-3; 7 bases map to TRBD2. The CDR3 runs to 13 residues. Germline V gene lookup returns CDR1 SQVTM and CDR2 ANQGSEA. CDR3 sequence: CASGDAPTYAQYF. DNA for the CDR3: TGTGCCAGCGGGGACGCGCCGACCTATGCGCAGTATTTT.

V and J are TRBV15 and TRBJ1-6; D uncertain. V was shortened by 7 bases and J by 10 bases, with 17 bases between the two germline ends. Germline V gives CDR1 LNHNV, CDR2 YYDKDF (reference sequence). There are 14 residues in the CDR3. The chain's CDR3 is CATNSGAARSPLHF. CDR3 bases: TGTGCCACCAACTCAGGCGCAGCCCGCTCACCCCTCCACTTT. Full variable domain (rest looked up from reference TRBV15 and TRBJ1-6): DAMVIQNPRYQVTQFGKPVTLSCSQTLNHNVMYWYQQKSSQAPKLLFHYYDKDFNNEADTPDNFQSRRPNTSFCFLDIRSPGLGDTAMYLCATNSGAARSPLHFGNGTRLTVT.

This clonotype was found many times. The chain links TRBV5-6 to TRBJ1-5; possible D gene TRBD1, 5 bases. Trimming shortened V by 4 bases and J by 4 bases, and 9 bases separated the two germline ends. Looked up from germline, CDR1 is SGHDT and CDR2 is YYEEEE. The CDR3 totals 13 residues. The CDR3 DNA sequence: TGTGCCAGCAGCCGACAGTCAAATCAGCCCCAGCATTTT. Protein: CASSRQSNQPQHF.

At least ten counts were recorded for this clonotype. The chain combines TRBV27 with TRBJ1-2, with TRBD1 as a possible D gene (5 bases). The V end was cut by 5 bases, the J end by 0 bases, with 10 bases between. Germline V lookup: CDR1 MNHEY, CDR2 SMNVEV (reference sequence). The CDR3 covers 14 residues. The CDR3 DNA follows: TGTGCCAGCAGTAAGGGACGGACTAACTATGGCTACACCTTC. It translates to CASSKGRTNYGYTF.

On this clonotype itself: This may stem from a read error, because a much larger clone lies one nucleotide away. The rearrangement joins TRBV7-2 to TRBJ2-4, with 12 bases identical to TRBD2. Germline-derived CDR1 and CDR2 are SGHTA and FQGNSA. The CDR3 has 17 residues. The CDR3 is CASISSGGAVAKDIQYF. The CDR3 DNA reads TGTGCCAGCATCTCTAGCGGGGGGGCCGTAGCCAAAGACATTCAGTACTTC.

Here the CDR3 DNA reads TGTGCCAGCAACTGGTACGGGTGGGGGGGACCCCATGAGCAGTTCTTC. Translated: CASNWYGWGGPHEQFF. The genes are TRBV7-2 and TRBJ2-1; 7 bases match TRBD2. Germline V CDR1 and CDR2: SGHTA, FQGNSA. The CDR3 runs to 16 residues. The V and J ends lost 7 bases and 8 bases, in that order; junction bases with no gene match: 17.

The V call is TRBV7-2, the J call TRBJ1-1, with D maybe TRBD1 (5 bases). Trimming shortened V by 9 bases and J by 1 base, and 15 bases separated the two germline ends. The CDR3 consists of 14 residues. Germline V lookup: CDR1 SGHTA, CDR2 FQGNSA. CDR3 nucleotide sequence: TGTGCCAGTAGCCCCGACCAGGGGAACACTGAAGCTTTCTTT. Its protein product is CASSPDQGNTEAFF.

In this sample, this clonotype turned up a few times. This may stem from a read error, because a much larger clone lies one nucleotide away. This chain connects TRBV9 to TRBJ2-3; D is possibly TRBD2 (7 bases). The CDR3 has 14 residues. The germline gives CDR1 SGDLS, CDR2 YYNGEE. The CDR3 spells CAGSVGGGRDTQYF. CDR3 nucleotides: TGTGCCGGCAGCGTAGGGGGGGGGAGGGATACGCAGTATTTT.

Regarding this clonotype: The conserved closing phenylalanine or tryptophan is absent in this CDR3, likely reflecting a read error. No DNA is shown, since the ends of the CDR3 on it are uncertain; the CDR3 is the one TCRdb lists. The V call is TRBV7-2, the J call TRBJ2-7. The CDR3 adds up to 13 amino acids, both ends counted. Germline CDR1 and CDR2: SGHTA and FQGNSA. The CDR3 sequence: CASGPHAQNYTFG.

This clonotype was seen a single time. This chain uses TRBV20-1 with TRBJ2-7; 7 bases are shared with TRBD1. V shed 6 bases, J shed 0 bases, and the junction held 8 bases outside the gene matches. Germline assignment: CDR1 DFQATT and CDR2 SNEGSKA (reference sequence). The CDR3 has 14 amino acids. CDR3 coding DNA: TGCAGTGCGACGCGACAGGGCAGCTCCTACGAGCAGTACTTC. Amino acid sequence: CSATRQGSSYEQYF.